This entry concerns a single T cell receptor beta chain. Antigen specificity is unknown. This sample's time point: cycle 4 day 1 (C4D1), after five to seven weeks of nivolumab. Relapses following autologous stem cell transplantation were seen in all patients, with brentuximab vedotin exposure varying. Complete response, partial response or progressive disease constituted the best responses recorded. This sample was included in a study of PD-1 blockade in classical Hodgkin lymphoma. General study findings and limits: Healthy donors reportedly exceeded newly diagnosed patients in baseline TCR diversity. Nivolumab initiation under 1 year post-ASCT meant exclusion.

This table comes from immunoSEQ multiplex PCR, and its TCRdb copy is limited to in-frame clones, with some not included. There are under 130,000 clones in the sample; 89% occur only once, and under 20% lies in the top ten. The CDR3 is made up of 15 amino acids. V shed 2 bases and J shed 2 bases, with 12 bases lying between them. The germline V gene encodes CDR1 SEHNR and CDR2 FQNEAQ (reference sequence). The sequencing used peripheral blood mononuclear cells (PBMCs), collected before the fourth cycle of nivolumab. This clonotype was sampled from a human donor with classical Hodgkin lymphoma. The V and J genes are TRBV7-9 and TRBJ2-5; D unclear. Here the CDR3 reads CASSLNQGTQETQYF. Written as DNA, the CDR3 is TGTGCCAGCAGCTTAAATCAAGGTACACAAGAGACCCAGTACTTC.